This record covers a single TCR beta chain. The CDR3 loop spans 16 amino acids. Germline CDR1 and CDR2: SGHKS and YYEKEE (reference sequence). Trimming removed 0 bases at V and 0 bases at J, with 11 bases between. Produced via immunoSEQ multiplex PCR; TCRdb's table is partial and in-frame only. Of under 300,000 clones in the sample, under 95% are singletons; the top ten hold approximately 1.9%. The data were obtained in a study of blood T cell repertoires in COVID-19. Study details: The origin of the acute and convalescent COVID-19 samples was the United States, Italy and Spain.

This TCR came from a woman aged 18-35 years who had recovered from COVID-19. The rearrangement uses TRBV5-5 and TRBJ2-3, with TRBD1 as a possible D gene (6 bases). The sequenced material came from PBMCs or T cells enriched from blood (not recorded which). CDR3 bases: TGTGCCAGCAGCTTGGTGACAGGCCGTAGCACAGATACGCAGTATTTT. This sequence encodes CASSLVTGRSTDTQYF.